This T cell receptor (beta chain) was retrieved from a study of a mutant IDH1 vaccine in newly diagnosed glioma. Background on the study: The earlier regimen, radiotherapy, temozolomide, or both, was most often both.

Time point: baseline, week 1 (first vaccination visit). The treatment was: pre-vaccination baseline after standard-of-care therapy. Donor diagnoses consisted of new WHO grade 3 or 4 IDH1-mutant, ATRX-lost astrocytomas. V was cut by 0 bases and J by 0 bases, with 10 bases left in between. The CDR3 runs to 16 residues. Germline CDR1 SGHAT, CDR2 FQNNGV. TCRdb keeps only in-frame clones here, not all; method: immunoSEQ multiplex PCR. The table lists fewer than 100,000 clones, about 90% of them singletons, with around 0.6% in the top ten. This specimen consisted of PBMCs, obtained from a glioma patient treated with radiotherapy, temozolomide or both. The chain links TRBV11-2 to TRBJ2-3; a weak D match, TRBD2 (5 bases). The sequence came from a woman aged 45-65 years with glioma. DNA for the CDR3: TGTGCCAGCAGCTTAGACAGTTCGGGGAGCACAGATACGCAGTATTTT. Amino acids: CASSLDSSGSTDTQYF.